This T cell receptor beta chain was obtained from a study of T cells in Graves' hyperthyroidism and ophthalmopathy. CDR3 length: 14 residues. CDR1 and CDR2 from the germline V gene are DFQATT and SNEGSKA (reference sequence). RNA transcripts provided the source from which TCR beta CDR3 regions were amplified. With the HTBI primer set, the TCR CDR3 went through a first round of RT-PCR. From the multiplex PCR reads, TCRdb called clonotypes with MiXCR, one entry per CDR3 protein. The repertoire holds about 640,000 distinct CDR3 sequences, less than 25% seen once, with 34% in the top ten. This clonotype has ten or more counts. Its ends do not fully match the called genes, so a read error is possible. Each ophthalmopathy patient scored at least 3 on the Clinical Activity Score and at least 4 on NOSPECS grade, with duration under 3 months. Thyroid ultrasound and orbital computed tomography, with clinical symptoms and serum thyroxine and TRAb, informed diagnoses.

This clonotype originated in a young man with Graves' ophthalmopathy. Material for sequencing was blood. V gene TRBV20-1 combines with J gene TRBJ1-5, with D possibly being TRBD1 (5 bases). CDR3 in amino acids: CSASSGGLNQAQHF. For the CDR3, the DNA is TGCAGTGCTAGTAGTGGGGGATTGAATCAGGCCCAGCATTTT.